The clone carrying this T cell receptor beta chain was seen only a few times. Its matching antigen is unknown. CDR1 and CDR2 from the germline V gene are MNHEY and SMNVEV (reference sequence). V was clipped by 6 bases and J by 8 bases, with 8 bases between them. This CDR3 spans 11 amino acids. The data were obtained in a study of T cells in Graves' hyperthyroidism and ophthalmopathy. Regarding the study as a whole: A model using 13 V-J features told ophthalmopathy apart from stable hyperthyroidism.

Duration under 3 months, a NOSPECS grade of at least 4, and a Clinical Activity Score of at least 3 characterized the ophthalmopathy patients. The source of the PBMCs was 10 ml of fresh peripheral blood. What was amplified from RNA transcripts were TCR beta CDR3 regions. The HTBI primer set drove a first-round RT-PCR of the TCR CDR3. TCRdb used MiXCR to reprocess the multiplex PCR reads, holding one entry per CDR3 protein. The table includes more than 350,000 distinct CDR3 sequences, roughly 15% detected once. The TCR comes from a woman aged 55-69 years with Graves' ophthalmopathy. The chain recombines TRBV27 with TRBJ2-1; D unclear. Sequencing input: blood. CDR3 DNA sequence: TGTGCCAGCAGGAAAATCGATGAGCAGTTCTTC. Translated: CASRKIDEQFF.